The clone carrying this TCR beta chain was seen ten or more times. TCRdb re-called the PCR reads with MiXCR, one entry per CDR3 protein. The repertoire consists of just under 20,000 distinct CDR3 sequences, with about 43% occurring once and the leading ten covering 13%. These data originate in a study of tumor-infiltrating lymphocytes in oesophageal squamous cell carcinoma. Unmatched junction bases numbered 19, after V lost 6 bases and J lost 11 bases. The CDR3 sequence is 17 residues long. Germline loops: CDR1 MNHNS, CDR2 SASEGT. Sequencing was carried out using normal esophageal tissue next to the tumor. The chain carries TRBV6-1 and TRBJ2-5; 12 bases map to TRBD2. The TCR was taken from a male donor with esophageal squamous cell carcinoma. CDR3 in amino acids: CASSLSWASGRAGEQYF. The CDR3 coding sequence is TGTGCCAGCAGCCTTTCATGGGCTAGCGGGAGGGCCGGTGAGCAGTACTTC.